The 9 T cell receptor beta chains presented below share a single source sample, sequenced in a study of T-cell memory formation after mild COVID-19. TCRdb used MiXCR to reprocess the 5' RACE reads, holding one entry per CDR3 protein. The profile covers 150,000 to 200,000 distinct CDR3 sequences, with about 14% appearing a single time and 14% taken by the ten largest. The source material was PBMCs or a T cell subset sorted from them (not recorded which). The receptor set was obtained from an adult woman who had mild COVID-19 (a few samples of this study predate the infection). Cell type and time point are not known.

The chain carries TRBV30 and TRBJ2-3; the D gene could be TRBD1 or TRBD2 (5 bases each). Between the trimmed V and J ends, which lost 4 bases and 8 bases, there was a span of 16 bases. The CDR3 length is 13 residues. The germline CDR1 and CDR2 sequences are GTSNPN and SVGIG (reference sequence). The CDR3 reads CAWKRSPRGTQYF. The CDR3 DNA follows: TGTGCCTGGAAGCGGAGCCCAAGGGGTACGCAGTATTTT. Together with reference TRBV30 and TRBJ2-3, the CDR3 gives the full variable domain: SQTIHQWPATLVQPVGSPLSLECTVEGTSNPNLYWYRQAAGRGLQLLFYSVGIGQISSEVPQNLSASRPQDRQFILSSKKLLLSDSGFYLCAWKRSPRGTQYFGPGTRLTVL.

The rearrangement joins TRBV9 to TRBJ2-3; 8 bases are a match to TRBD2. Trimming took 3 bases from V and 9 from J; bases not matched to a gene: 0. The CDR3 is 11 amino acids. Per the germline V gene, CDR1 is SGDLS and CDR2 is YYNGEE. CDR3: CASSGTSTQYF. As DNA, the CDR3 is TGTGCCAGCAGCGGGACTAGCACGCAGTATTTT.

The V gene is TRBV20-1, the J gene TRBJ2-1; 9 bases agree with TRBD2. The germline CDR1 and CDR2 sequences are DFQATT and SNEGSKA (reference sequence). J was trimmed by 2 bases and V by 0 bases; bases with no gene match: 2. This CDR3 has 15 amino acids. The chain's CDR3 is CSARDKRGAYNEQFF. The CDR3, as DNA: TGCAGTGCTAGAGATAAGCGGGGGGCCTACAATGAGCAGTTCTTC.

The rearrangement links TRBV7-9 to TRBJ2-1; 11 bases agree with TRBD2. The CDR3 runs to 17 residues. Unmatched junction bases numbered 13, after V lost 5 bases and J lost 7 bases. Germline V gene sequence: CDR1 SEHNR, CDR2 FQNEAQ (reference sequence). The CDR3 DNA reads TGTGCCAGCAGCCTCGGGGGAGGGGGACTAGCGGCGAATGAGCAGTTCTTC. It is translated as CASSLGGGGLAANEQFF.

Remarks on this clonotype: Here the CDR3 omits its conserved ending phenylalanine or tryptophan, so a read error is the likely source. The V and J genes are TRBV29-1 and TRBJ1-2, with 8 bases that match TRBD1. Germline V gives CDR1 SQVTM, CDR2 ANQGSEA. The CDR3 runs 14 residues. V trimming: 7 bases; J trimming: 4 bases; junction bases outside the gene matches: 11. The CDR3 loop is CSADGQGGTYGYTL. DNA for the CDR3: TGCAGCGCTGACGGACAGGGAGGTACCTATGGCTACACCTTA.

The chain is built from TRBV27 and TRBJ1-1; a weak D match, TRBD1 (6 bases). V was shortened by 3 bases and J by 7 bases, with 15 bases between the two germline ends. The CDR3 runs 14 residues. Germline V gene sequence: CDR1 MNHEY, CDR2 SMNVEV (reference sequence). Here the CDR3 reads CASSFLSRGGEAFF. The CDR3 DNA reads TGTGCCAGCAGTTTCCTCTCTCGAGGGGGTGAAGCTTTCTTT.

V usage is TRBV5-1 and J usage is TRBJ2-1; no definite D call. Trimming cost V 0 bases and J 9 bases, with 13 bases left between them. Germline V lookup: CDR1 SGHRS, CDR2 YFSETQ. The length of the CDR3 is 14 residues. The DNA of the CDR3 is TGCGCCAGCAGCTTGGCCTACCTAAACACTGAGCAGTTCTTC. It codes for CASSLAYLNTEQFF.

The sample holds a few counts of this clonotype. The rearrangement links TRBV12-3 or TRBV12-4 to TRBJ2-2; no firm D call. The CDR3 extends over 15 amino acids. The V end was cut by 1 base, the J end by 4 bases, with 10 bases between. DNA of the CDR3: TGTGCCAGCAGTTTAGGGTGGATTTCCACCGGGGAGCTGTTTTTT. Its protein product is CASSLGWISTGELFF.

A few counts support this clonotype. J is TRBJ1-6 and V is TRBV5-1; TRBD1 aligns across 7 bases. The V gene's germline CDR1 is SGHRS and CDR2 YFSETQ. This CDR3 comprises 14 residues. Unmatched junction bases numbered 4, after V lost 7 bases and J lost 3 bases. CDR3: CASGTGDYNSPLHF. CDR3 DNA: TGCGCCAGCGGCACAGGGGACTATAATTCACCCCTCCACTTT.